This T cell receptor beta chain was obtained from a study of blood T cell repertoires in COVID-19. Trimming at V came to 7 bases and at J to 4 bases, leaving 9 bases not matched to a gene. Germline CDR1 reads MNHEY; CDR2 reads SMNVEV (reference sequence). The CDR3 runs 15 residues. TCRdb's table, derived via immunoSEQ multiplex PCR, lists solely in-frame clones and lacks some. The profile covers about 150,000 clones, with about 86% appearing a single time and around 7% taken by the ten largest. The gene calls are TRBV27 and TRBJ1-2, with TRBD1 matching over 10 bases. The source of this sequence is a middle-aged man who had recovered from COVID-19. Sample: PBMCs or T cells enriched from blood (not recorded which). The CDR3 reads CASKTGTGAPYGYTF. CDR3 bases: TGTGCCAGCAAAACCGGGACAGGGGCCCCCTATGGCTACACCTTC.